This T cell receptor (beta chain) was recovered during a study of T cell repertoires in cytomegalovirus infection. On the study more broadly: The public TCR beta signatures pointed to both CMV infection and matching HLA type.

The germline V gene has CDR1 MNHEY and CDR2 SVGAGI. The CDR3 consists of 15 residues. Trimming cost V 0 bases and J 4 bases, with 11 bases left between them. Each CDR3 protein is one row after TCRdb ran MiXCR on the reads. The table includes 480,000 or so distinct CDR3 sequences, approximately 10% detected once. Study findings and constraints: The ex vivo response was dominated by HLA-C-restricted CMV-specific TCR beta clonotypes.

This clonotype was seen many times. Antigen specificity is unknown. This rearrangement joins TRBV6-5 to TRBJ2-3; D perhaps matches TRBD2 (7 bases). This receptor was identified in a human donor in good health (CMV status not recorded). Some clones in this sample may be carry-over from other donors' samples. Material: PBMCs. CDR3 sequence (DNA): TGTGCCAGCAGTTACTCGAGAGGGGGGGCAGATACGCAGTATTTT. Its translation: CASSYSRGGADTQYF.